The sequence of this T cell receptor beta chain was determined in a study of cytomegalovirus exposure and HLA in healthy donors. Whole-study results and caveats: In a later analysis, an Asian-associated ancestry cluster reportedly showed fewer N-insertions than the roughly 700-donor mean.

As to this clone: The target antigen is unknown.

Primers: 60 Vbeta forward and 13 Jbeta reverse. Sequencing was performed with immunoSEQ multiplex PCR; in TCRdb, only in-frame clones are kept and a portion is missing. This repertoire shows fewer than 130,000 clones, roughly 85% found once; its top ten account for approximately 3%. Germline V gives CDR1 MNHEY, CDR2 SVGAGI. This CDR3 is 12 amino acids long. The V and J genes are TRBV6-5 and TRBJ2-5, with 7 bases aligning to TRBD1. Gene TRBJ2-7 matches the end of the DNA better, so the J call may be wrong. This TCR came from a woman aged 40 to 50 in good health and CMV-seronegative. Sequences were obtained from PBMCs. This CDR3 reads CASTSDRYEQYF. The CDR3 DNA reads as TGTGCCAGCACCTCGGACAGGTACGAGCAGTACTTC.